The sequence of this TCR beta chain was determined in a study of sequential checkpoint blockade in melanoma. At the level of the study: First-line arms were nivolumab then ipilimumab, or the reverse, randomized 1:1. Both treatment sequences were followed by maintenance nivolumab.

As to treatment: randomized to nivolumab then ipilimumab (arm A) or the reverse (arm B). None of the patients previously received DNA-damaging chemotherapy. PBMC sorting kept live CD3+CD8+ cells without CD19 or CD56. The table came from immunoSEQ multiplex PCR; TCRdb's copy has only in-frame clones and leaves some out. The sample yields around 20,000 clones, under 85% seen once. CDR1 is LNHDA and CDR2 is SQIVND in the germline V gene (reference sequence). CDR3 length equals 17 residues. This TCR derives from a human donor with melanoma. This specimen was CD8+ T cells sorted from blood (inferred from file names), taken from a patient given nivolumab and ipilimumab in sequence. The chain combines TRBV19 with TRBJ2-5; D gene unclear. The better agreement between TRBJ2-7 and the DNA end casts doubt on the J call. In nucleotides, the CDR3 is TGTGCCAGTAGTCCCCCCCTCGCTGAATCGAGCTCCTACGAGCAGTACTTC. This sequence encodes CASSPPLAESSSYEQYF.